These 28 T cell receptor beta chains came from one sample sequenced in a study of blood T cell repertoires in COVID-19 (dated by TCRdb to the early 2020s). The method behind the library was the immunoSEQ multiplex PCR assay. Imported from immuneACCESS, the table was reduced by TCRdb to in-frame sequences with V and J called. These copies leave out some clones; in studies compared against another copy, an unresolved V gene accounts for under half, and the cause of the remainder is not known. In all, the sample holds approximately 500,000 clones, and around nine tenths of those were seen once. Around 7.8% of the sample lies in the top ten. Specimen: peripheral blood. The receptors stem from a woman between 45 and 65 years old with COVID-19, enrolled during active disease.

The gene calls are TRBV5-1 and TRBJ1-1; possible D gene TRBD1, 6 bases. The CDR3 length is 15 residues. V was cut by 1 base and J by 3 bases, with 13 bases left in between. CDR1 is SGHRS and CDR2 is YFSETQ in the germline V gene. CDR3 in amino acids: CASSLRGGSDTEAFF. Here the CDR3 DNA reads TGCGCCAGCAGCTTGAGGGGGGGCTCGGACACTGAAGCTTTCTTT.

J is TRBJ2-3 and V is TRBV2; a possible D gene is TRBD1 (7 bases). The CDR3 has 17 residues. Between the trimmed V and J ends, which lost 1 base and 2 bases, there was a span of 16 bases. The germline V gene encodes CDR1 SNHLY and CDR2 FYNNEI. This CDR3 is CASSEGFGGGVTDTQYF. The CDR3 DNA reads TGTGCCAGCAGTGAAGGGTTCGGAGGGGGCGTCACAGATACGCAGTATTTT.

CDR3 in amino acids: CSVAGDISYEQYF. DNA for the CDR3: TGCAGCGTGGCCGGTGACATCTCCTACGAGCAGTACTTC. The chain recombines TRBV29-1 with TRBJ2-7; D gene uncertain. The germline V and J ends were trimmed by 6 bases and 0 bases, with 12 bases remaining between them. The CDR3 totals 13 residues. Germline CDR1 reads SQVTM; CDR2 reads ANQGSEA.

The chain is built from TRBV12-3 or TRBV12-4 and TRBJ2-5, with TRBD1 identical over 8 bases. The CDR3 extends over 13 amino acids. The V segment lost 4 bases and the J segment 6 bases; nucleotides outside the gene matches: 4. DNA of the CDR3: TGTGCCAGCAGTTCAGGACAGGGACAGACCCAGTACTTC. Its translation is CASSSGQGQTQYF.

This chain uses TRBV10-3 with TRBJ2-1; D not resolved. This CDR3 is built from 14 residues. Trimming pared 4 bases from V and 9 bases from J, leaving 16 bases between. Looked up from germline, CDR1 is ENHRY and CDR2 is SYGVKD. The CDR3 sequence is CAISGNEVISEQFF. The CDR3 DNA reads as TGTGCCATCAGTGGAAATGAAGTCATCAGTGAGCAGTTCTTC.

This chain uses TRBV5-1 with TRBJ1-5; TRBD1 aligns across 7 bases. Germline CDR1 SGHRS, CDR2 YFSETQ. J was trimmed by 3 bases and V by 4 bases; bases with no gene match: 4. The CDR3 length is 14 residues. The CDR3 here is CASSRGTDNQPQHF. The DNA for the CDR3 is TGCGCCAGCAGCCGCGGGACAGACAATCAGCCCCAGCATTTT.

The count of this clone is one. The chain combines TRBV28 with TRBJ2-3; D uncertain. This CDR3 region has 12 residues. CDR1 and CDR2 (germline): MDHEN, SYDVKM. V lost 6 bases and J lost 8, with 12 bases in between. In DNA form, the CDR3 reads TGTGCCAGCAGCCCCACCCCGGGTACGCAGTATTTT. It codes for CASSPTPGTQYF.

CDR3: CATRTDGKTGVRYGYTF. The CDR3 coding sequence is TGTGCCACCAGAACAGACGGCAAGACAGGGGTCCGCTATGGCTACACCTTC. The chain employs TRBV15 and TRBJ1-2; 8 bases map to TRBD1. Germline CDR1 and CDR2: LNHNV and YYDKDF (reference sequence). The V segment lost 6 bases and the J segment 4 bases; nucleotides outside the gene matches: 16. The CDR3 has 17 amino acids.

V is TRBV6-5 and J is TRBJ1-6; D gene ambiguous. CDR1 is MNHEY, CDR2 SVGAGI, per germline. Trimming took off 6 bases at V and 10 bases at J, with 16 bases between the two ends. This CDR3 spans 14 amino acids. CDR3 sequence reads: CASSRWQANSPLHF. Here the CDR3 DNA reads TGTGCCAGCAGCAGATGGCAGGCAAACTCACCCCTCCACTTT.

This clone has just a few counts. The chain carries TRBV5-4 and TRBJ2-7, with 9 bases that match TRBD1. The germline CDR1 and CDR2 sequences are SGHNT and YYREEE (reference sequence). The CDR3 consists of 16 residues. Losses at the gene ends were 2 bases for V and 5 bases for J; bases not matched to a gene: 11. CDR3 sequence (DNA): TGTGCCAGCAGCTTAGGTTGGGGACAGGGACACGACGAGCAGTACTTC. This codes for CASSLGWGQGHDEQYF. The variable domain in full, with the rest retrieved from reference TRBV5-4 and TRBJ2-7, is ETGVTQSPTHLIKTRGQQVTLRCSSQSGHNTVSWYQQALGQGPQFIFQYYREEENGRGNFPPRFSGLQFPNYSSELNVNALELDDSALYLCASSLGWGQGHDEQYFGPGTRLTVT.

The chain links TRBV7-9 to TRBJ1-2; a possible D gene is TRBD1 (5 bases). Germline CDR1 reads SEHNR; CDR2 reads FQNEAQ (reference sequence). This CDR3 region has 14 residues. V shed 5 bases and J shed 5 bases, with 15 bases lying between them. The CDR3 region has the DNA TGTGCCAGCAGCCTCCTCGAGGGACTTTATGGCTACACCTTC. This codes for CASSLLEGLYGYTF.

Points on this clone: Within the sample, other DNA sequences also encode this same CDR3. V is TRBV7-3 and J is TRBJ1-1, with D possibly TRBD1 on 5 matching bases. The ends were cut back, 1 base at V and 1 base at J, with 7 bases in the middle. The CDR3 consists of 14 residues. CDR1 and CDR2 (germline): SGHTA, FQGTGA. The CDR3 nucleotides are TGTGCCAGCAGCTTAAGCGGGGCGAACACTGAAGCTTTCTTT. As protein: CASSLSGANTEAFF.

The chain carries TRBV14 and TRBJ2-2; D is perhaps TRBD1 (5 bases). The germline V gene encodes CDR1 SGHDN and CDR2 FVKESK. The CDR3 runs 17 residues. V was cut by 4 bases and J by 7 bases, with 22 bases left in between. The CDR3 region has the DNA TGTGCCAGCAGCCTAGTCTCAGGGAAGCGTAAAGGCGGGGAGCTGTTTTTT. This translates into CASSLVSGKRKGGELFF.

The chain recombines TRBV30 with TRBJ2-2; 12 nucleotides agree with TRBD2. The CDR3 is 17 residues long. Germline V gives CDR1 GTSNPN, CDR2 SVGIG (reference sequence). The trim removed 5 bases at V and 1 base at J, leaving 8 bases unmatched. CDR3 DNA: TGTGCCTGGGTCACTAGCGGGGGGTCAAGGAACACCGGGGAGCTGTTTTTT. The encoded protein is CAWVTSGGSRNTGELFF.

CDR3 sequence (DNA): TGTGCCAGCAGCTTAAGATCAGCGGGGGGGCTCGGCAATGAGCAGTTCTTC. It yields the protein CASSLRSAGGLGNEQFF. V is TRBV7-3 and J is TRBJ2-1; the match to TRBD2 covers 10 bases. This CDR3 has 17 residues. Germline V CDR1 and CDR2: SGHTA, FQGTGA. The V gene end was trimmed by 1 base and the J gene end by 6 bases; junction bases not matched to a gene: 9.

The genes are TRBV9 and TRBJ1-1; TRBD1 is a possible D gene (5 bases). The CDR3 has 15 residues. Between the trimmed V and J ends, which lost 0 bases and 4 bases, there was a span of 13 bases. Looked up from germline, CDR1 is SGDLS and CDR2 is YYNGEE. The CDR3 coding sequence is TGTGCCAGCAGCGTAGACGGAGGGGCCCCCACTGAAGCTTTCTTT. This sequence encodes CASSVDGGAPTEAFF.

The genes are TRBV19 and TRBJ1-1; D remains unclear. The germline V gene encodes CDR1 LNHDA and CDR2 SQIVND (reference sequence). The CDR3 sequence is 13 residues long. V lost 3 bases and J 3 bases, leaving 8 bases between the germline ends. DNA for the CDR3: TGTGCCAGTAGTATGTCCAGGCACACTGAAGCTTTCTTT. Its translation: CASSMSRHTEAFF.

The chain couples TRBV10-3 to TRBJ1-4; 7 positions match TRBD1. Germline CDR1 and CDR2: ENHRY and SYGVKD. This CDR3 contains 14 residues. V dropped 10 bases and J dropped 7; count of bases not matched to a gene: 12. The CDR3 coding sequence is TGTGCCACCCGGAAAGGTACAGGGGCTGAAAAACTGTTTTTT. Translation: CATRKGTGAEKLFF.

The V call is TRBV19, the J call TRBJ2-1; no firm D call. Looked up from germline, CDR1 is LNHDA and CDR2 is SQIVND (reference sequence). The CDR3 sequence is 13 residues long. V lost 5 bases and J lost 10, with 15 bases in between. CDR3 DNA: TGTGCCAGTAGTCCTGTCGCAGCAGGCGAGCAGTTCTTC. Residues: CASSPVAAGEQFF.

The table lists this clone with a count of one. The gene calls are TRBV7-8 and TRBJ2-4; D ambiguous. V was shortened by 4 bases and J by 3 bases, with 16 bases between the two germline ends. CDR1 and CDR2 (germline): SGHVS, FQNEAQ. The CDR3 contains 16 residues. The CDR3 spells CASSSVVVPGKNIQYF. As DNA, the CDR3 is TGTGCCAGCAGCTCGGTGGTCGTTCCGGGCAAAAACATTCAGTACTTC.

The table lists this clone with a few counts. The chain carries TRBV18 and TRBJ1-4; 10 bases map to TRBD1. The V segment lost 6 bases and the J segment 8 bases; nucleotides outside the gene matches: 6. This CDR3 is built from 14 residues. Germline CDR1 and CDR2: KGHSH and LQKENI. The CDR3 coding sequence is TGTGCCAGCTCGCGGGACAGGGGAGACGAAAAACTGTTTTTT. It translates to CASSRDRGDEKLFF.

The genes are TRBV12-5 and TRBJ1-1; D is unresolved. Per the germline V gene, CDR1 is LGHNT and CDR2 is FRNRAP. This CDR3 comprises 13 residues. V was clipped by 2 bases and J by 3 bases, with 7 bases between them. The CDR3: CASGLNSYTEAFF. The CDR3 nucleotides read TGTGCTAGTGGTTTGAACAGCTACACTGAAGCTTTCTTT.

The chain links TRBV11-2 to TRBJ2-5, with D tentatively TRBD2 (6 bases). The germline gives CDR1 SGHAT, CDR2 FQNNGV. The CDR3 extends over 12 amino acids. Trimming cost V 5 bases and J 7 bases, with 11 bases left between them. DNA for the CDR3: TGTGCCAGCAGCACGGGAGATGGGACCCAGTACTTC. It yields the protein CASSTGDGTQYF.

The CDR3 spells CAWEQGLGNTIYF. DNA of the CDR3: TGTGCCTGGGAACAGGGTCTTGGAAACACCATATATTTT. The chain combines TRBV30 with TRBJ1-3, with D possibly TRBD1 on 6 matching bases. Germline CDR1 reads GTSNPN; CDR2 reads SVGIG (reference sequence). Trimming pared 5 bases from V and 3 bases from J, leaving 11 bases between. CDR3 length equals 13 residues.

This clone occurred once. This chain joins TRBV5-4 and TRBJ2-7, with D perhaps TRBD2 (7 bases). The germline gives CDR1 SGHNT, CDR2 YYREEE (reference sequence). The length of the CDR3 is 16 residues. The V gene lost 4 bases and the J gene lost 3 bases, with 20 bases spanning the gap. CDR3 DNA sequence: TGTGCCAGCAGCCCAAAGGGGGGGGCCCTCCGCTACGAGCAGTACTTC. Translating it yields CASSPKGGALRYEQYF.

The chain carries TRBV12-3 or TRBV12-4 and TRBJ2-3; D is unresolved. The V gene lost 5 bases and the J gene lost 0 bases, with 3 bases spanning the gap. The length of the CDR3 is 12 residues. The CDR3 sequence: CASSTSTDTQYF. Written as DNA, the CDR3 is TGTGCCAGCAGTACTAGCACAGATACGCAGTATTTT.

This clone was detected a few times. The rearrangement uses TRBV11-2 and TRBJ1-5, with D possibly matching TRBD1 (6 bases). Germline lookup yields CDR1 SGHAT and CDR2 FQNNGV. There are 14 residues in the CDR3. The ends were cut back, 2 bases at V and 7 bases at J, with 12 bases in the middle. CDR3 coding DNA: TGTGCCAGCAGCTTAATCGGGGGGGGCCAGCCCCAGCATTTT. Protein sequence: CASSLIGGGQPQHF.

This chain links TRBV2 with TRBJ1-2; D gene unclear. The V gene's germline CDR1 is SNHLY and CDR2 FYNNEI. The CDR3 length is 14 residues. V lost 2 bases, J lost 4 bases, and 11 bases lay in between. CDR3 in amino acids: CASSEYGGRYGYTF. CDR3 DNA: TGTGCCAGCAGTGAATACGGAGGGCGCTATGGCTACACCTTC.